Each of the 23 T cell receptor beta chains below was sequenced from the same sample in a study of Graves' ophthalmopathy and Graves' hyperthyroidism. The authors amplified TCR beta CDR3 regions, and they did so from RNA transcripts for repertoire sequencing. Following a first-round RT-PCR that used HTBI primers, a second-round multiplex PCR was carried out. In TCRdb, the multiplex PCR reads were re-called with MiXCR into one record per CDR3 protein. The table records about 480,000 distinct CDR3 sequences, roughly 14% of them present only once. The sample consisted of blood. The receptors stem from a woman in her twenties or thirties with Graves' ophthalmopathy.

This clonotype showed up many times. This CDR3 is CSARDSKRKSSYNSPLHF. The CDR3 region has the DNA TGCAGTGCTCGGGACAGTAAGCGCAAGAGCTCCTATAATTCACCCCTCCACTTT. This chain connects TRBV20-1 to TRBJ1-6; 7 nucleotides agree with TRBD1. The V segment lost 5 bases and the J segment 0 bases; nucleotides outside the gene matches: 13. This CDR3 contains 18 residues. The germline V gene encodes CDR1 DFQATT and CDR2 SNEGSKA (reference sequence).

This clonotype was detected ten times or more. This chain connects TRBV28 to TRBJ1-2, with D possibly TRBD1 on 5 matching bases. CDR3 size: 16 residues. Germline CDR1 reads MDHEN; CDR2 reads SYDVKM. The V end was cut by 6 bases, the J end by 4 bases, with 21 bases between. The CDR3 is CASSPSGGDKSYGYTF. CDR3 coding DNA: TGTGCCAGCAGCCCGTCGGGAGGGGATAAATCCTATGGCTACACCTTC.

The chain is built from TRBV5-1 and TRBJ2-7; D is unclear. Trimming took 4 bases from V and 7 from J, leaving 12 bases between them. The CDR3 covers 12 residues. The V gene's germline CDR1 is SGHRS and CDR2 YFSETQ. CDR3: CASSRLVSEQYF. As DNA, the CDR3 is TGCGCCAGCAGCAGGTTGGTTTCGGAGCAGTACTTC.

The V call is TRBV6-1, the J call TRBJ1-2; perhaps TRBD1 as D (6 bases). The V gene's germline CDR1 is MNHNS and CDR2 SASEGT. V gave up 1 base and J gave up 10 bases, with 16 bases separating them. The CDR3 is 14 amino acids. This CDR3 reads CASSEVWTAKVYTF. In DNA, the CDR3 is TGTGCCAGCAGTGAAGTTTGGACAGCTAAGGTCTACACCTTC.

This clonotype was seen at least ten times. The CDR3 DNA sequence: TGTGCCAGCAGCAAAAATGACAGAAGCTCTGGAAACACCATATATTTT. It translates to CASSKNDRSSGNTIYF. The chain is built from TRBV6-1 and TRBJ1-3; maybe TRBD1 (5 bases). Trimming took 6 bases from V and 0 from J, leaving 15 bases between them. Germline loops: CDR1 MNHNS, CDR2 SASEGT. The CDR3 consists of 16 residues.

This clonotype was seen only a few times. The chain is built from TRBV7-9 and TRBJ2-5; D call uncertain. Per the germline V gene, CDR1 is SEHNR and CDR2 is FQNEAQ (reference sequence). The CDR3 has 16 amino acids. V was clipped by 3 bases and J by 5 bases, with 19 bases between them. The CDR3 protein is CASSFGYPPHRETQYF. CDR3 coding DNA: TGTGCCAGCAGCTTCGGGTACCCCCCTCACCGGGAGACCCAGTACTTC. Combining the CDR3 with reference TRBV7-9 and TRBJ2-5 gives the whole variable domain DTGVSQNPRHKITKRGQNVTFRCDPISEHNRLYWYRQTLGQGPEFLTYFQNEAQLEKSRLLSDRFSAERPKGSFSTLEIQRTEQGDSAMYLCASSFGYPPHRETQYFGPGTRLLVL.

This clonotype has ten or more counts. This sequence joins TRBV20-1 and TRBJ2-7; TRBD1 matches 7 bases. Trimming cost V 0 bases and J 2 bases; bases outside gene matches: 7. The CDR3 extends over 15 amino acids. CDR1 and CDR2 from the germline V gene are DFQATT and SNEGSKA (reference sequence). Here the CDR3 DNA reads TGCAGTGCTAGAGATCCGACAGGGTGGGCCTACGAGCAGTACTTC. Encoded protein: CSARDPTGWAYEQYF.

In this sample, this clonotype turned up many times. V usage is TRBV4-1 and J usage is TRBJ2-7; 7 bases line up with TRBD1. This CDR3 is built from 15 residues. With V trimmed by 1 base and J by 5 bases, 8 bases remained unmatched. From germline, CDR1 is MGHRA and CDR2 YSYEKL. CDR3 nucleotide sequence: TGCGCCAGCAGCCAAGCAAACAGGGGAAGAAACGAGCAGTACTTC. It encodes CASSQANRGRNEQYF.

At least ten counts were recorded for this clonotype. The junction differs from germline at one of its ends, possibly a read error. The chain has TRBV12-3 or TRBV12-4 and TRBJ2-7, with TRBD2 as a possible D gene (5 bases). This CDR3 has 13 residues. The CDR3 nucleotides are TGTGCCAGCAATACGGGGTCGCGTTCCTACCCGGACTTC. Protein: CASNTGSRSYPDF.

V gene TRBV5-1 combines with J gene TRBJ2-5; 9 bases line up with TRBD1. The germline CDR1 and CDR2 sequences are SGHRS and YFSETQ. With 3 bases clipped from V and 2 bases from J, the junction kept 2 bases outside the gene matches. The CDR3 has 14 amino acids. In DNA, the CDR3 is TGCGCCAGCAGCTGGACAGGGGAACAAGAGACCCAGTACTTC. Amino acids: CASSWTGEQETQYF.

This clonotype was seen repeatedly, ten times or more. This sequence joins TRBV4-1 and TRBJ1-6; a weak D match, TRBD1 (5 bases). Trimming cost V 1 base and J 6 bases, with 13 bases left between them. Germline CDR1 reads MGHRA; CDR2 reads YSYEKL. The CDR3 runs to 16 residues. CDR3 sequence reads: CASSQVSTAVNSPLHF. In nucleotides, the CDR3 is TGCGCCAGCAGCCAAGTCTCGACAGCCGTTAATTCACCCCTCCACTTT.

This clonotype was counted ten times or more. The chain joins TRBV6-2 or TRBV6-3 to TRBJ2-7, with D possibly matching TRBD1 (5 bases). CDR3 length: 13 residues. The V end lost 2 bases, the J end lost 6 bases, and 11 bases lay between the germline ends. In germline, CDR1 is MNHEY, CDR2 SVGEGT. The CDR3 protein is CASSYLQGSEQYF. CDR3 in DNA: TGTGCCAGCAGTTACCTCCAGGGATCCGAGCAGTACTTC.

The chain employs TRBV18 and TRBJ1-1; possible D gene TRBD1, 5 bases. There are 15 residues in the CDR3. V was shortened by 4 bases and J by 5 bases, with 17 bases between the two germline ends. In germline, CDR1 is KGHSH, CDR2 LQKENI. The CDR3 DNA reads TGTGCCAGCTCACTTCTAGGAGGGAGGGGTACTGAAGCTTTCTTT. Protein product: CASSLLGGRGTEAFF.

The CDR3 protein is CAPHYSRGHQPQHF. In nucleotides, the CDR3 is TGTGCCCCCCATTACTCCAGGGGGCATCAGCCCCAGCATTTT. V is TRBV12-3 or TRBV12-4 and J is TRBJ1-5, with 8 positions matching TRBD1. This CDR3 spans 14 amino acids. The junction had 11 bases not matched to a gene; V was cut back by 11 bases and J by 5 bases.

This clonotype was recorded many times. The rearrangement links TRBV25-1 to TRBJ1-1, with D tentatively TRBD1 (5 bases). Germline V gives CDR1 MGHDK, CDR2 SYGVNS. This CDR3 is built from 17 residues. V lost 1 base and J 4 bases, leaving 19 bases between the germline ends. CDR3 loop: CASSESFAGQGITEAFF. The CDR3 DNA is TGTGCCAGCAGTGAATCTTTCGCCGGACAAGGGATCACTGAAGCTTTCTTT.

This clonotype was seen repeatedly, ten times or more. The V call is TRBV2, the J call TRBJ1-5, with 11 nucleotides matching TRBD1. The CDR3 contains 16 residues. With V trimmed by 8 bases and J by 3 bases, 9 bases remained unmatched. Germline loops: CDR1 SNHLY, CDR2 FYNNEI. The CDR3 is CASRLDRGLNNQPQHF. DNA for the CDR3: TGTGCCAGCCGATTGGACAGGGGGCTGAACAATCAGCCCCAGCATTTT.

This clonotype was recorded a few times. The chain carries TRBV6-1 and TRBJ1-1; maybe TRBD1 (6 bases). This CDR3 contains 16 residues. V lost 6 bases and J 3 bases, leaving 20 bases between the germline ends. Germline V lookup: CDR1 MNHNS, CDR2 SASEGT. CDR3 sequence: CASSPGGGSGYTEAFF. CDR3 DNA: TGTGCCAGCAGCCCCGGGGGGGGCTCCGGGTACACTGAAGCTTTCTTT.

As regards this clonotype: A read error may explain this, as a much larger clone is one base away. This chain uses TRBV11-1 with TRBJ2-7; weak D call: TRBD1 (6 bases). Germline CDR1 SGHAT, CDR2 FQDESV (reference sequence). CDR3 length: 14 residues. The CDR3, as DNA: TGTGCCAGCAGCTTAGAAACAGGGAACTACGAGCAGTGCTTC. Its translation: CASSLETGNYEQCF.

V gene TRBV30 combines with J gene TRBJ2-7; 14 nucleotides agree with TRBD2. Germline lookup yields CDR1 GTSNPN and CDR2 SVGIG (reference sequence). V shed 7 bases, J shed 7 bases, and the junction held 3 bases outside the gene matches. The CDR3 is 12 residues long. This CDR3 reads CALGLAGVEQYF. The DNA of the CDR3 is TGTGCCTTGGGACTAGCGGGAGTTGAGCAGTACTTC.

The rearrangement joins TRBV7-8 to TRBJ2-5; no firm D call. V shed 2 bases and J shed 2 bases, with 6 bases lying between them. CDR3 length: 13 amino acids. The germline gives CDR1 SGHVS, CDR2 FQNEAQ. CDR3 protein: CASSLPWQETQYF. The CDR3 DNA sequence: TGTGCCAGCAGCTTACCCTGGCAAGAGACCCAGTACTTC.

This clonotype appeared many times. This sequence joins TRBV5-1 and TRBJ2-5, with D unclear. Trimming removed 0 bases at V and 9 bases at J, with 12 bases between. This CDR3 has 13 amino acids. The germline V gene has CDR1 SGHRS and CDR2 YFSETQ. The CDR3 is CASSLAGRSAQYF. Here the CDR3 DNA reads TGCGCCAGCAGCTTGGCGGGCCGCTCGGCCCAGTACTTC.

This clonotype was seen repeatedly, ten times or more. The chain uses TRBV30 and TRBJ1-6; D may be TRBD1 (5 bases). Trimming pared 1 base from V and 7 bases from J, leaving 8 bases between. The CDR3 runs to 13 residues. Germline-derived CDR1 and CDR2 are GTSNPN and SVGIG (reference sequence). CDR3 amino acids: CAWSEGVNSPLHF. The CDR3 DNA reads TGTGCCTGGAGTGAAGGGGTCAATTCACCCCTCCACTTT. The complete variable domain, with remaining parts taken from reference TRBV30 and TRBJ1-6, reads SQTIHQWPATLVQPVGSPLSLECTVEGTSNPNLYWYRQAAGRGLQLLFYSVGIGQISSEVPQNLSASRPQDRQFILSSKKLLLSDSGFYLCAWSEGVNSPLHFGNGTRLTVT.

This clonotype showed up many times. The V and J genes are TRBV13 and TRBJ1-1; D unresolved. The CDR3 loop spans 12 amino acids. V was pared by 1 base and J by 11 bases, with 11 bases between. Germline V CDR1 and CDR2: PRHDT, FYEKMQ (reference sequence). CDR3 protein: CASSLEGTGAFF. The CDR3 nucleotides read TGTGCCAGCAGCTTAGAAGGAACCGGGGCTTTCTTT. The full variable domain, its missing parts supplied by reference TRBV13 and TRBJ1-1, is AAGVIQSPRHLIKEKRETATLKCYPIPRHDTVYWYQQGPGQDPQFLISFYEKMQSDKGSIPDRFSAQQFSDYHSELNMSSLELGDSALYFCASSLEGTGAFFGQGTRLTVV.